Shown below are 2 T cell receptor beta chains from a single sample sequenced in a study of T cells after yellow fever vaccination. Using its own MiXCR run on the 5' RACE reads, TCRdb lists one record per CDR3 protein. The table includes 100,000 to 150,000 distinct CDR3 sequences, around 15% detected once. The sample was CD8+ T cells sorted from PBMCs, taken 5 days after the yellow fever booster vaccination. Receptor source: a young man who received the YFV17D yellow fever vaccine.

The V and J genes are TRBV12-3 or TRBV12-4 and TRBJ1-2; D uncertain. V lost 2 bases, J lost 8 bases, and 12 bases lay in between. The CDR3 is 13 amino acids. In DNA, the CDR3 is TGTGCCAGCAGTTTAAGTCCCCAGACCGGCTACACCTTC. Translating it yields CASSLSPQTGYTF.

The CDR3, as DNA: TGTGCCAGCAGCCCGGGGACCAGGGGAGATGGCTACACCTTC. Translation: CASSPGTRGDGYTF. The V call is TRBV7-2, the J call TRBJ1-2, with D maybe TRBD1 (6 bases). The length of the CDR3 is 14 residues. Trimming removed 5 bases at V and 6 bases at J, with 16 bases between. Germline values: CDR1 SGHTA, CDR2 FQGNSA.